This T cell receptor (beta chain) originates from a study of metastatic and nonmetastatic thyroid tumors. This clone was counted many times. No treatment of any kind had been given to any patient before thyroid surgery. TCRdb called clones again from the PCR reads with MiXCR. The sample holds roughly 70,000 clones, less than 20% seen once. This CDR3 has 13 amino acids. Trimming pared 1 base from V and 6 bases from J, leaving 8 bases between. The sequencing input was blood. The genes are TRBV12-3 or TRBV12-4 and TRBJ2-3; D unclear. The TCR was taken from a female donor with papillary thyroid cancer or a benign thyroid nodule (not recorded which). Some clones in this sample may be carry-over from other donors' samples. The CDR3 nucleotides read TGTGCCAGCAGTTTAGACCGGGCCGATACGCAGTATTTT. Amino acid sequence: CASSLDRADTQYF.